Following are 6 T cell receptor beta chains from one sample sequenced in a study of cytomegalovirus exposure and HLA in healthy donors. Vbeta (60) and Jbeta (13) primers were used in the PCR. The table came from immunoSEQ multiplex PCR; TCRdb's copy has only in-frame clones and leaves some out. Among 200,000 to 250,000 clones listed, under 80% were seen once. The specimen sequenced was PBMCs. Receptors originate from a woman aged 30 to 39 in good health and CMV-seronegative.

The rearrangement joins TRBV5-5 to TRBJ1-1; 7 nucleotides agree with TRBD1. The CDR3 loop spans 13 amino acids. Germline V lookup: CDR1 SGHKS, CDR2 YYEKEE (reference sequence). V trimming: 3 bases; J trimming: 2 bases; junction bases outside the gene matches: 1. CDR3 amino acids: CASSWDSNTEAFF. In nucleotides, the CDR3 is TGTGCCAGCAGCTGGGACAGCAACACTGAAGCTTTCTTT.

CDR3 sequence: CAWNPPGTGGQPQHF. DNA of the CDR3: TGTGCCTGGAACCCGCCCGGGACAGGGGGACAGCCCCAGCATTTT. The chain employs TRBV30 and TRBJ1-5; TRBD1 matches at 11 bases. CDR1 is GTSNPN, CDR2 SVGIG, per germline (reference sequence). J lost 7 bases, V lost 4 bases, and 9 bases had no gene match. This CDR3 comprises 15 residues.

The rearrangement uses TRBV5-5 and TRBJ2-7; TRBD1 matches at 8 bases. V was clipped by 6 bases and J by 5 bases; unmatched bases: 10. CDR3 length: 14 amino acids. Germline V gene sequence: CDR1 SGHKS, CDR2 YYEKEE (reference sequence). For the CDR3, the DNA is TGTGCCAGCAAGATCGCAGGGGGCAGGGACGAGCAGTACTTC. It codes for CASKIAGGRDEQYF. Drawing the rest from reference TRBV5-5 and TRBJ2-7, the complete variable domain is DAGVTQSPTHLIKTRGQQVTLRCSPISGHKSVSWYQQVLGQGPQFIFQYYEKEERGRGNFPDRFSARQFPNYSSELNVNALLLGDSALYLCASKIAGGRDEQYFGPGTRLTVT.

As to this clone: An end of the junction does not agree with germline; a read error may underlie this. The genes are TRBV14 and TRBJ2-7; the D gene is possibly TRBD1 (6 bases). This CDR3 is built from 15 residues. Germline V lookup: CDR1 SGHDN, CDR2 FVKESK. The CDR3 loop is CASRLTGSRGNDQYF. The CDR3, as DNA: TGTGCCAGCAGGCTGACAGGCTCGAGGGGGAACGATCAGTACTTC.

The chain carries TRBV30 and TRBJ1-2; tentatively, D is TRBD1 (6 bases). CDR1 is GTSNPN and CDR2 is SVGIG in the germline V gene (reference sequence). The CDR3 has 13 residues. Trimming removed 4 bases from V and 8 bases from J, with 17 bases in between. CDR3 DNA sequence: TGTGCCTGGACCAGGCAGGGGATACAGGGCTACACCTTC. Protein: CAWTRQGIQGYTF. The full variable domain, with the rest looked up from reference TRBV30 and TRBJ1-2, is SQTIHQWPATLVQPVGSPLSLECTVEGTSNPNLYWYRQAAGRGLQLLFYSVGIGQISSEVPQNLSASRPQDRQFILSSKKLLLSDSGFYLCAWTRQGIQGYTFGSGTRLTVV.

The CDR3 loop reads CASAGTNSQETQYF. DNA of the CDR3: TGTGCCAGCGCCGGGACAAATTCCCAAGAGACCCAGTACTTC. The chain links TRBV2 to TRBJ2-5; possible D gene TRBD1, 6 bases. V shed 8 bases and J shed 1 base, with 14 bases lying between them. CDR3 size: 14 residues. Germline V lookup: CDR1 SNHLY, CDR2 FYNNEI.